A selection of T cell receptor beta chains follows, all from one sample in a study of T-cell reconstitution after alpha-beta-depleted transplantation in children. MiXCR, run by TCRdb on the PCR reads, gives a single entry per CDR3 protein. The sample yields 490,000 or so distinct CDR3 sequences, roughly a tenth seen once. Source: PBMCs, taken before TCRalphabeta/CD19-depleted stem cell transplant. These receptors all come from a child aged 2 to 10 with inherited bone marrow failure, due to receive a stem cell transplant. Both conserved end residues are part of each CDR3. D genes are given only for firm matches. Clone size is stated in some rows and not others, as once, few, many or a class when expanded.

abundance	d_gene	v_gene	j_gene	CDR3nt	CDR3aa
many	-	TRBV6-5	TRBJ2-3	TGTGCCAGCAGTTACCGGGGCCCCGCCCCAGATACGCAGTATTTT	CASSYRGPAPDTQYF
many	TRBD1	TRBV12-3/TRBV12-4	TRBJ2-2	TGTGCCAGCAGTCTTCAGGGGGCGCACACCGGGGAGCTGTTTTTT	CASSLQGAHTGELFF
many	TRBD2	TRBV7-9	TRBJ2-7	TGTGCCAGCAGCCAGCTGGTGGGCGGGAGGGCCTACGAGCAGTACTTC	CASSQLVGGRAYEQYF
many	-	TRBV29-1	TRBJ1-1	TGCAGCGTTCAAAAAGGGGGGGCTGAAGCTTTCTTT	CSVQKGGAEAFF
many	-	TRBV27	TRBJ2-1	TGTGCCAGCAGTTTATCGATCTACAATGAGCAGTTCTTC	CASSLSIYNEQFF
many	TRBD1	TRBV10-3	TRBJ2-5	TGTGCCATCAGTGGGTCCGGACAGGGGGAACAAGAGACCCAGTACTTC	CAISGSGQGEQETQYF
few	TRBD2	TRBV5-4	TRBJ2-5	TGTGCCAGCAGCTTGGAGGTGGGACTAGCTTGGGAGACCCAGTACTTC	CASSLEVGLAWETQYF
many	TRBD1	TRBV6-2/TRBV6-3	TRBJ2-2	TGTGCCAGCAGTTACTACCGTACAGGGGATGGAACCGGGGAGCTGTTTTTT	CASSYYRTGDGTGELFF
many	TRBD1	TRBV6-5	TRBJ2-7	TGTGCCAGCAGTTACGCCGGGACAGGGATCCACGAGCAGTACTTC	CASSYAGTGIHEQYF
many	TRBD2	TRBV7-2	TRBJ2-1	TGTGCCAGTTCACTCCCGGGGAGGGGAGGAGGTGAGCAGTTCTTC	CASSLPGRGGGEQFF
few	TRBD1	TRBV18	TRBJ2-3	TGTGCCAGCTCATTCGGACAGGCAGGCACAGATACGCAGTATTTT	CASSFGQAGTDTQYF
many	-	TRBV12-5	TRBJ2-1	TGTGCTAGTGGTTTGGACCTTAACAATGAGCAGTTCTTC	CASGLDLNNEQFF
few	-	TRBV30	TRBJ1-2	TGTGCCTGGGGAACCTCCGTTAACTATGGCTACACCTTC	CAWGTSVNYGYTF
-	TRBD2	TRBV20-1	TRBJ2-3	TGCAGTGCTTTTGGACTAGCGGGAGCAGGAGATACGCAGTATTTT	CSAFGLAGAGDTQYF
many	-	TRBV29-1	TRBJ2-1	TGCAGCGTTGTTGGGGGGGGCTGGTCCTACAATGAGCAGTTCTTC	CSVVGGGWSYNEQFF
many	-	TRBV21-1	TRBJ2-7	TGTGCCAGCAGCAAAGCTATAGAACCACCCACGTACGAGCAGTACTTC	CASSKAIEPPTYEQYF
many	-	TRBV5-1	TRBJ2-7	TGCGCCAGCAGCTTCGGAAGTGGGCTGGGGTCCTACGAGCAGTACTTC	CASSFGSGLGSYEQYF
many	-	TRBV20-1	TRBJ2-7	TGCAGTGCAAGATTGTACGAGCAGTACTTC	CSARLYEQYF
many	TRBD2	TRBV20-1	TRBJ2-5	TGCAGTGCTAGGAATATGAGACTAGCAGCGGAGACCCAGTACTTC	CSARNMRLAAETQYF
few	TRBD1	TRBV30	TRBJ2-5	TGTGCCTGGAGGACAGGGGGGGGAGAGACCCAGTACTTC	CAWRTGGGETQYF
many	-	TRBV12-3/TRBV12-4	TRBJ2-5	TGTGCCAGCAGTTTATTAAGCGGCCAAGAGACCCAGTACTTC	CASSLLSGQETQYF
many	-	TRBV20-1	TRBJ2-2	TGCAGTGCTAGACCCCATGGGGGGCGAATGACCGGGGAGCTGTTTTTT	CSARPHGGRMTGELFF
-	-	TRBV7-2	TRBJ2-7	TGTGCCAGCAGCTTAGATTCGGAGATGAACTACGAGCAGTACTTC	CASSLDSEMNYEQYF
few	-	TRBV2	TRBJ1-5	TGTGCCAGCATCGCCAGTTTCAATCAGCCCCAGCATTTT	CASIASFNQPQHF
many	TRBD2	TRBV29-1	TRBJ2-1	TGCAGCGTCGCCCCTAGCGGGAGGGAGCAGTTCTTC	CSVAPSGREQFF
many	-	TRBV12-3/TRBV12-4	TRBJ2-1	TGTGCCAGCAGTTACGGTGGGGTCTACAATGAGCAGTTCTTC	CASSYGGVYNEQFF
few	TRBD1	TRBV12-3/TRBV12-4	TRBJ1-5	TGTGCCAGCACTCCGGACAGGGGAGATAGCAATCAGCCCCAGCATTTT	CASTPDRGDSNQPQHF
many	TRBD1	TRBV28	TRBJ2-4	TGTGCCAGCAGCACTCGGGACAGGGTCTCGGACATTCAGTACTTC	CASSTRDRVSDIQYF
few	-	TRBV4-3	TRBJ2-7	TGCGCCAGCAGCCAAGATAAAGTCGGGGGGCGCGTATACGAGCAGTACTTC	CASSQDKVGGRVYEQYF
many	TRBD2	TRBV28	TRBJ2-7	TGTGCCAGCAGTCGTTGGACTAGCGGGAGCAACGAGCAGTACTTC	CASSRWTSGSNEQYF
-	TRBD1	TRBV4-2	TRBJ2-5	TGTGCCAGCAGCCAAGATCGAGGACAGGGTTGGAAGACCCAGTACTTC	CASSQDRGQGWKTQYF
many	TRBD2	TRBV7-9	TRBJ2-1	TGTGCCAGCAGCCCCCAGAGCGGGAGCTATGAGCAGTTCTTC	CASSPQSGSYEQFF
few	TRBD2	TRBV27	TRBJ2-7	TGTGCCAGCAGTTTATTATGGAGGGCGGGAGTGGCCGAGCAGTACTTC	CASSLLWRAGVAEQYF